A selection of T cell receptor beta chains follows, all from one sample in a study of blood T cell repertoires in COVID-19. Repertoires were generated with immunoSEQ multiplex PCR, while TCRdb's copy carries only in-frame clones and drops some. The sample records around 160,000 clones, 84% being singletons. Specimen: PBMCs or T cells enriched from blood (not recorded which). The receptors derive from a woman aged 45-65 years who had been exposed to COVID-19. Both conserved end residues are part of each CDR3. D genes are given only for firm matches. Clone size is given for some rows only: seen once, a few or many times, or a class if the clone is expanded.

V gene: TRBV5-1; D gene: -; J gene: TRBJ1-1; clone size: -; CDR3 protein: CASSLEGVNTEAFF; CDR3 DNA: TGCGCCAGCAGCTTGGAGGGGGTGAACACTGAAGCTTTCTTT
V gene: TRBV5-4; D gene: -; J gene: TRBJ1-2; clone size: once; CDR3 protein: CASSYGGAGSRYGYTF; CDR3 DNA: TGTGCCAGCAGCTATGGGGGGGCCGGATCGCGCTATGGCTACACCTTC
V gene: TRBV6-7; D gene: TRBD2; J gene: TRBJ2-1; clone size: -; CDR3 protein: CASSYPFRGAGGNNEQFF; CDR3 DNA: TGTGCCAGCAGTTACCCCTTTCGGGGGGCGGGAGGGAACAATGAGCAGTTCTTC
V gene: TRBV6-5; D gene: -; J gene: TRBJ1-1; clone size: -; CDR3 protein: CASSLGRGANIEAFF; CDR3 DNA: TGTGCCAGCAGTCTAGGTAGGGGTGCAAACATTGAAGCTTTCTTT
V gene: TRBV6-1; D gene: -; J gene: TRBJ1-2; clone size: -; CDR3 protein: CASSDRAYGYTF; CDR3 DNA: TGTGCCAGCAGTGACAGGGCCTATGGCTACACCTTC
V gene: TRBV19; D gene: -; J gene: TRBJ1-2; clone size: -; CDR3 protein: CASSIRPSGEGGYTF; CDR3 DNA: TGTGCCAGTAGTATAAGGCCCTCAGGGGAGGGAGGCTACACCTTC
V gene: TRBV5-4; D gene: -; J gene: TRBJ1-2; clone size: -; CDR3 protein: CASSMIGERDGYTF; CDR3 DNA: TGTGCCAGCAGCATGATAGGGGAAAGGGATGGCTACACCTTC
V gene: TRBV29-1; D gene: TRBD1; J gene: TRBJ1-1; clone size: few; CDR3 protein: CSGDRAGGKAFF; CDR3 DNA: TGCAGCGGGGACAGGGCGGGGGGAAAGGCTTTCTTT
V gene: TRBV5-8; D gene: -; J gene: TRBJ1-6; clone size: -; CDR3 protein: CASSSTGFYNSPLHF; CDR3 DNA: TGTGCCAGCAGCTCGACAGGTTTTTATAATTCACCCCTCCACTTT
V gene: TRBV18; D gene: -; J gene: TRBJ1-2; clone size: -; CDR3 protein: CASSPKESRGYTF; CDR3 DNA: TGTGCCAGCTCACCGAAGGAGAGCCGGGGCTACACCTTC
V gene: TRBV10-3; D gene: -; J gene: TRBJ2-2; clone size: -; CDR3 protein: CAISDARVNTGELFF; CDR3 DNA: TGTGCCATCAGTGACGCCAGGGTTAACACCGGGGAGCTGTTTTTT
V gene: TRBV5-4; D gene: TRBD1; J gene: TRBJ2-5; clone size: -; CDR3 protein: CASRRGQEETQYF; CDR3 DNA: TGTGCCAGCAGACGGGGACAGGAGGAGACCCAGTACTTC
V gene: TRBV10-3; D gene: TRBD1; J gene: TRBJ2-1; clone size: few; CDR3 protein: CAISTGVTSYNEQFF; CDR3 DNA: TGTGCCATCAGCACAGGGGTCACCTCCTACAATGAGCAGTTCTTC
V gene: TRBV11-3; D gene: TRBD1; J gene: TRBJ1-6; clone size: -; CDR3 protein: CASSPGTAAHF; CDR3 DNA: TGTGCCAGCAGTCCCGGGACAGCGGCCCACTTT
V gene: TRBV14; D gene: -; J gene: TRBJ1-3; clone size: -; CDR3 protein: CASSQVVYGGTGSPSIYF; CDR3 DNA: TGTGCCAGCAGCCAAGTCGTATATGGAGGGACCGGTTCTCCCTCCATATATTTT
V gene: TRBV9; D gene: -; J gene: TRBJ2-7; clone size: -; CDR3 protein: CASSPQGGSFSYEQYF; CDR3 DNA: TGTGCCAGCAGCCCACAGGGTGGAAGCTTCTCCTACGAGCAGTACTTC
V gene: TRBV29-1; D gene: -; J gene: TRBJ2-7; clone size: -; CDR3 protein: CSVFFVAGNYEQYF; CDR3 DNA: TGCAGCGTTTTCTTCGTGGCAGGGAACTACGAGCAGTACTTC
V gene: TRBV19; D gene: -; J gene: TRBJ1-3; clone size: few; CDR3 protein: CASLTRRSTIYF; CDR3 DNA: TGTGCCAGTCTAACGAGGAGGTCGACCATATATTTT
V gene: TRBV5-1; D gene: TRBD1; J gene: TRBJ2-3; clone size: -; CDR3 protein: CASSSAGTGARDTQYF; CDR3 DNA: TGCGCCAGCAGCTCAGCCGGGACAGGGGCCCGGGATACGCAGTATTTT
V gene: TRBV5-1; D gene: -; J gene: TRBJ1-4; clone size: once; CDR3 protein: CASSKAGEANEKLFF; CDR3 DNA: TGCGCCAGCTCCAAGGCCGGGGAAGCTAATGAAAAACTGTTTTTT
V gene: TRBV30; D gene: TRBD1; J gene: TRBJ1-3; clone size: -; CDR3 protein: CAWRATGVTGNTIYF; CDR3 DNA: TGTGCCTGGAGGGCGACAGGGGTGACTGGAAACACCATATATTTT
V gene: TRBV5-1; D gene: TRBD1; J gene: TRBJ1-6; clone size: once; CDR3 protein: CASSLGTGNNSPLHF; CDR3 DNA: TGCGCCAGCAGCTTGGGGACAGGAAATAATTCACCCCTCCACTTT
V gene: TRBV7-9; D gene: -; J gene: TRBJ2-1; clone size: -; CDR3 protein: CASSLASFYNEQFF; CDR3 DNA: TGTGCCAGCAGCTTGGCTAGCTTCTACAATGAGCAGTTCTTC
V gene: TRBV5-5; D gene: TRBD1; J gene: TRBJ2-1; clone size: many; CDR3 protein: CASSPQGYNEQFF; CDR3 DNA: TGTGCCAGCAGCCCACAGGGGTACAATGAGCAGTTCTTC
V gene: TRBV7-9; D gene: TRBD2; J gene: TRBJ2-1; clone size: once; CDR3 protein: CASSQGLAAYNEQFF; CDR3 DNA: TGTGCCAGCAGCCAGGGACTAGCGGCCTACAATGAGCAGTTCTTC
V gene: TRBV2; D gene: -; J gene: TRBJ1-5; clone size: -; CDR3 protein: CASSDQAPNQPQHF; CDR3 DNA: TGTGCCAGCAGTGATCAAGCCCCCAATCAGCCCCAGCATTTT
V gene: TRBV6-5; D gene: -; J gene: TRBJ2-7; clone size: -; CDR3 protein: CASKGVYEQYF; CDR3 DNA: TGTGCCAGCAAGGGGGTCTACGAGCAGTACTTC
V gene: TRBV5-1; D gene: -; J gene: TRBJ1-3; clone size: -; CDR3 protein: CASSQVELDRSRFSGNTIYF; CDR3 DNA: TGCGCCAGCAGCCAGGTGGAACTAGACAGGTCCCGTTTCTCTGGAAACACCATATATTTT
V gene: TRBV6-5; D gene: -; J gene: TRBJ2-1; clone size: -; CDR3 protein: CASSYSRSLINEQFF; CDR3 DNA: TGTGCCAGCAGTTACTCGAGGAGCTTGATCAATGAGCAGTTCTTC
V gene: TRBV9; D gene: TRBD2; J gene: TRBJ2-1; clone size: -; CDR3 protein: CASSVTSSGGDNEQFF; CDR3 DNA: TGTGCCAGCAGCGTAACCTCTAGCGGGGGGGACAATGAGCAGTTCTTC
V gene: TRBV25-1; D gene: -; J gene: TRBJ2-1; clone size: -; CDR3 protein: CASSVPEVEQFF; CDR3 DNA: TGTGCCAGCAGTGTCCCAGAGGTTGAGCAGTTCTTC
V gene: TRBV10-1; D gene: -; J gene: TRBJ1-2; clone size: -; CDR3 protein: CASTKAYYGYTF; CDR3 DNA: TGCGCCAGCACGAAAGCGTACTATGGCTACACCTTC
V gene: TRBV6-2/TRBV6-3; D gene: TRBD2; J gene: TRBJ2-7; clone size: -; CDR3 protein: CASSYPTTSGQPLYEQYF; CDR3 DNA: TGTGCCAGCAGTTACCCTACGACTAGCGGGCAACCCCTCTACGAGCAGTACTTC
V gene: TRBV6-2/TRBV6-3; D gene: TRBD2; J gene: TRBJ2-1; clone size: -; CDR3 protein: CASSRGLAGGEQFF; CDR3 DNA: TGTGCCAGCAGTAGGGGACTAGCGGGAGGGGAGCAGTTCTTC
V gene: TRBV2; D gene: -; J gene: TRBJ1-5; clone size: -; CDR3 protein: CASSEVGPNQPQHF; CDR3 DNA: TGTGCCAGCAGTGAAGTGGGCCCCAATCAGCCCCAGCATTTT
V gene: TRBV5-4; D gene: TRBD2; J gene: TRBJ2-5; clone size: -; CDR3 protein: CASSLRTSGRPQETQYF; CDR3 DNA: TGTGCCAGCAGCCTGCGGACTAGCGGGCGCCCCCAAGAGACCCAGTACTTC
V gene: TRBV10-3; D gene: TRBD1; J gene: TRBJ2-1; clone size: -; CDR3 protein: CATRQGTGVYNEQFF; CDR3 DNA: TGTGCCACCCGACAGGGGACAGGGGTATACAATGAGCAGTTCTTC
V gene: TRBV18; D gene: -; J gene: TRBJ2-7; clone size: -; CDR3 protein: CASSPSEGTYEQYF; CDR3 DNA: TGTGCCAGCTCACCTAGCGAGGGCACCTACGAGCAGTACTTC
V gene: TRBV27; D gene: -; J gene: TRBJ2-1; clone size: -; CDR3 protein: CASSLKGIGYNEQFF; CDR3 DNA: TGTGCCAGCAGTTTAAAGGGGATCGGGTACAATGAGCAGTTCTTC
V gene: TRBV13; D gene: -; J gene: TRBJ2-3; clone size: -; CDR3 protein: CASSHGGDTQYF; CDR3 DNA: TGTGCCAGCAGCCACGGGGGAGATACGCAGTATTTT
V gene: TRBV11-3; D gene: -; J gene: TRBJ2-3; clone size: -; CDR3 protein: CASSLSGGTTDTQYF; CDR3 DNA: TGTGCCAGCAGCTTATCCGGGGGGACAACAGATACGCAGTATTTT